This record looks at one T cell receptor (beta chain) sequence and its context. The source of the sample is a study of tumor-infiltrating lymphocytes in glioblastoma multiforme. TCRB libraries came from RNA via three nested multiplex PCR rounds. No unique molecular identifiers were described for these TCRB libraries. TCRdb ran MiXCR on the multiplex PCR reads and lists one entry per CDR3 protein. The sample contains about 32,000 distinct CDR3 sequences, about 58% of which appear only once. The CDR3 spans 15 residues. Germline assignment: CDR1 MNHNS and CDR2 SASEGT. V dropped 6 bases and J dropped 3; count of bases not matched to a gene: 5.

The sequencing input was brain tumor tissue. This chain connects TRBV6-1 to TRBJ2-7; 13 bases map to TRBD2. This receptor was taken from a male donor with glioblastoma. CDR3 sequence reads: CASSRTSGRDYEQYF. CDR3 DNA: TGTGCCAGCAGCCGAACTAGCGGGAGGGACTACGAGCAGTACTTC.